This is a list of T cell receptor beta chains from one sample in a study of T cells in localized non-small cell lung cancer. Assay used: immunoSEQ multiplex PCR; TCRdb lists only in-frame clones, some missing. Of about 54,000 clones detected, about 85% appear once; the ten largest clones hold just under 20%. Sample: peripheral blood, taken before any cancer treatment. The receptor set was obtained from a female donor of 60 years or more with stage II squamous cell lung carcinoma. Each CDR3 is given with its conserved first and last residue. Fields, in order: D gene, V gene, clone size, J gene, CDR3 DNA, CDR3 protein. D genes are given only for firm matches. Size is omitted from some rows. Given values are once, few, many or a class for expanded clones.

>NA|TRBV4-3|NA|TRBJ2-5
TGCGCCAGCAGCCAAGACTACCAAGAGACCCAGTACTTC
CASSQDYQETQYF
>TRBD1|TRBV5-1|NA|TRBJ2-6
TGCGCCAGCAGCGGCGGACAGGCGTCCTCTGGGGCCAACGTCCTGACTTTC
CASSGGQASSGANVLTF
>NA|TRBV10-3|NA|TRBJ2-7
TGTGCCCTACGAGCGGGCCAAAACTACGAGCAGTACTTC
CALRAGQNYEQYF
>NA|TRBV5-1|NA|TRBJ2-5
TGCGCCAGCAGGGACACCCCCCAGGGGGAGACCCAGTACTTC
CASRDTPQGETQYF
>NA|TRBV12-5|NA|TRBJ2-5
TGTGCTAGTGGTTTCGTCGCGGGATCGGACAGAGAGACCCAGTACTTC
CASGFVAGSDRETQYF
>NA|TRBV30|NA|TRBJ1-2
TGTGCCTGGACCCCCGGGAACTATGGCTACACCTTC
CAWTPGNYGYTF
>TRBD2|TRBV7-2|once|TRBJ2-5
TGTGCCAGCAGCTCCCGCTTTAGCGGGGGGTATAAAGAGACCCAGTACTTC
CASSSRFSGGYKETQYF
>NA|TRBV7-2|NA|TRBJ1-1
TGTGCCAGCAGGGGAGGTGGGGCGGGGGACACTGAAGCTTTCTTT
CASRGGGAGDTEAFF
>NA|TRBV6-5|NA|TRBJ1-2
TGTGCCAGCAGTTACGGCAGGATTAGCTATGGCTACACCTTC
CASSYGRISYGYTF
>TRBD1|TRBV2|NA|TRBJ1-5
TGTGCCAGCAGCTCGGGACAGGGTTCGTACGGGCCCCAGCATTTT
CASSSGQGSYGPQHF
>TRBD1|TRBV5-1|NA|TRBJ2-1
TGCGCCAGCAGCGGGCCCGGGACAGCTATTAATGAGCAGTTCTTC
CASSGPGTAINEQFF
>NA|TRBV28|NA|TRBJ1-4
TGTGCCAGCGGTGGGGGTGAAAAACTGTTTTTT
CASGGGEKLFF
>NA|TRBV14|once|TRBJ1-1
TGTGCCAGCAGCTCCCGTTGGACTGAAGCTTTCTTT
CASSSRWTEAFF
>NA|TRBV28|NA|TRBJ2-7
TGTGCCAGCAGTCCGCCGGGTGGGGAGAAACGGCAGTACTTC
CASSPPGGEKRQYF
>TRBD1|TRBV2|NA|TRBJ2-7
TGTGCCAGCAGTGGAGGAGACAGGGTGGGCGAGCAGTACTTC
CASSGGDRVGEQYF
>NA|TRBV7-9|once|TRBJ1-1
TGTGCCAGCAGCTCCGGGTCAGGGAACACTGAAGCTTTCTTT
CASSSGSGNTEAFF
>TRBD1|TRBV28|once|TRBJ1-5
TGTGCCAGCAGGCCTCAGACAGGGCTAAACATTCAGCCCCAGCATTTT
CASRPQTGLNIQPQHF
>NA|TRBV18|NA|TRBJ1-1
TGTGCCAGCTCACCACAGGATGGGGGGAGCCCAGAGGCTTTCTTT
CASSPQDGGSPEAFF
>NA|TRBV6-6|NA|TRBJ1-3
TGTGCCAGCAGCCTACTCTCTGGAAACACCATATATTTT
CASSLLSGNTIYF
>NA|TRBV10-3|NA|TRBJ2-5
TGTGCCATCAGTGGGGCCCCCCAAGAGACCCAGTACTTC
CAISGAPQETQYF
>NA|TRBV5-5|NA|TRBJ1-4
TGTGCCAGCAGCTTGGGACACGAAGGGGAGAGGGAAAAACTGTTTTTT
CASSLGHEGEREKLFF
>NA|TRBV5-1|NA|TRBJ2-2
TGCGCCAGCAGCCTCGGTAACACCGGGGAGCTGTTTTTT
CASSLGNTGELFF
>NA|TRBV9|NA|TRBJ1-5
TGTGCCAGCAGCCCTTCGGGTAGCAATCAGCCCCAGCATTTT
CASSPSGSNQPQHF
>NA|TRBV6-5|once|TRBJ2-1
TGTGCCAGCAGACCCTCCCTGGCGGGAGAGCAGTTCTTC
CASRPSLAGEQFF
>NA|TRBV6-5|NA|TRBJ1-1
TGTGCCAGCAGTTACTGGGTGGGCACTGAAGCTTTCTTT
CASSYWVGTEAFF
>TRBD1|TRBV18|NA|TRBJ2-7
TGTGCCAGCTCACAAACAGGGGACGCCTCCTACGAGCAGTACTTC
CASSQTGDASYEQYF
>NA|TRBV19|NA|TRBJ2-3
TGTGCCAGTAGTATTTCTAGCGCCTCAGATACGCAGTATTTT
CASSISSASDTQYF
>NA|TRBV4-3|NA|TRBJ2-4
TGCGCCAGCAGCCAAGATGCCGCAATAAACATTCAGTACTTC
CASSQDAAINIQYF
>NA|TRBV5-1|NA|TRBJ2-7
TGCGCCAGCAGCTTGGTGGTGAGCTCCTACGAGCAGTACTTC
CASSLVVSSYEQYF
>NA|TRBV5-1|NA|TRBJ2-1
TGCGCCAGCAGCATGGAGGCCCAGGGAAGGACCAATGAGCAGTTCTTC
CASSMEAQGRTNEQFF
>NA|TRBV10-3|once|TRBJ2-5
TGTGCCATCAGTGATTTAGTCTCAGAGACCCAGTACTTC
CAISDLVSETQYF
>NA|TRBV13|few|TRBJ1-1
TGTGCCAGCAGAAGGACGGCAGCTAACTCGGAAGCTTTCTTT
CASRRTAANSEAFF
>NA|TRBV5-1|NA|TRBJ1-1
TGCGCCAGCAGCTGGGAAGGGGCTAAGAACACTGAAGCTTTCTTT
CASSWEGAKNTEAFF
>NA|TRBV7-9|NA|TRBJ1-3
TGTGCCAGCAGCTTGAAAGGGGCCGGCTCTGGAAACACCATATATTTT
CASSLKGAGSGNTIYF
>TRBD1|TRBV30|NA|TRBJ1-5
TGTGCCTGGACCTTGGGACAGCTAAATCAGCCCCAGCATTTT
CAWTLGQLNQPQHF
>TRBD1|TRBV5-4|NA|TRBJ2-7
TGTGCCAGCAGCTTGGGGGACAGGGGGTTTTCCTACGAGCAGTACTTC
CASSLGDRGFSYEQYF
>NA|TRBV19|NA|TRBJ1-1
TGTGCCAGTTTTCCCACTCGCCAGAACACTGAAGCTTTCTTT
CASFPTRQNTEAFF
>TRBD2|TRBV5-1|NA|TRBJ2-1
TGCGCCAGCAGCTTGGCTAGCGGGGGGGTCAATGAGCAGTTCTTC
CASSLASGGVNEQFF
>NA|TRBV27|NA|TRBJ1-5
TGTGCCAGCAGTGCCGGCCAAAATCAGCCCCAGCATTTT
CASSAGQNQPQHF
>NA|TRBV2|NA|TRBJ2-7
TGTGCCAGCAGTGAAGCGTCCATGGACGAGCAGTACTTC
CASSEASMDEQYF
>NA|TRBV12-5|NA|TRBJ1-5
TGTGCTAGTGCCACAAGTAGCAATCAGCCCCAGCATTTT
CASATSSNQPQHF
>NA|TRBV6-1|NA|TRBJ2-5
TGTGCCAGCAAGATCGACACTGCGGGAGAGACCCAGTACTTC
CASKIDTAGETQYF
>NA|TRBV25-1|NA|TRBJ1-5
TGTGCCAGCAGTGTGGGAAATCAGCCCCAGCATTTT
CASSVGNQPQHF
>NA|TRBV6-5|NA|TRBJ1-5
TGTGCCAGCATGCGGCAGATCGGGGTCAATCAGCCCCAGCATTTT
CASMRQIGVNQPQHF
>NA|TRBV6-6|NA|TRBJ1-2
TGTGCCAGCAGTTACGTGGGGGAGGACTATGGCTACACCTTC
CASSYVGEDYGYTF
>NA|TRBV6-6|NA|TRBJ1-4
TGTGCCAGCAGACTAACAGCAACAACTAATGAAAAACTGTTTTTT
CASRLTATTNEKLFF
>NA|TRBV19|NA|TRBJ1-2
TGTGCCAGTACCCCCGGGGGGAGTGGGACGGACTATGGCTACACCTTC
CASTPGGSGTDYGYTF
>TRBD1|TRBV5-8|NA|TRBJ1-2
TGTGCCAGCAGCGTGGGCCGGACAGGGGGCCGGGGCTACACCTTC
CASSVGRTGGRGYTF
>NA|TRBV6-5|NA|TRBJ1-1
TGTGCCAGCAGTTTACATTTTTTGGGGATGAACACTGAAGCTTTCTTT
CASSLHFLGMNTEAFF
>TRBD1|TRBV10-1|NA|TRBJ1-2
TGCGCCAGCAGTATACAGGGGAATCGAAATAATGGCTACACCTTC
CASSIQGNRNNGYTF
>TRBD2|TRBV5-1|NA|TRBJ2-3
TGCGCCAGCAGCTCTAGACTAGCGGGGGGGCGGACAGATACGCAGTATTTT
CASSSRLAGGRTDTQYF
>NA|TRBV18|NA|TRBJ2-5
TGTGCCAGCTCTAGGGGTATCGCCCCGACAGGTCAAGAGACCCAGTACTTC
CASSRGIAPTGQETQYF
>NA|TRBV27|NA|TRBJ2-1
TGTGCCACCCGAGGGACCTACAATGAGCAGTTCTTC
CATRGTYNEQFF